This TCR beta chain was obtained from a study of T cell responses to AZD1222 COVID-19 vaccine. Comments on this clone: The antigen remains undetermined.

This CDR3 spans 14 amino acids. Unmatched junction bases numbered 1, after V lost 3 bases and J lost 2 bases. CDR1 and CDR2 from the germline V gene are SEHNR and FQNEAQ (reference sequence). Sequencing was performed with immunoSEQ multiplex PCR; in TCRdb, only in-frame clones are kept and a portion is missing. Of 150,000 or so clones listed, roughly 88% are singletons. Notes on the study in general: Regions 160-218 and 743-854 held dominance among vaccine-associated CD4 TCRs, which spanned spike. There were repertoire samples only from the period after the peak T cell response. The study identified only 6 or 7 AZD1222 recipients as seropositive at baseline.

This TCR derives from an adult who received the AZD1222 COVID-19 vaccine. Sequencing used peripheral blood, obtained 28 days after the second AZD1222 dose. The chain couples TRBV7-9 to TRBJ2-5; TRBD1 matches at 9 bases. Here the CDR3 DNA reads TGTGCCAGCAGCTTGGGGACAGGGCAAGAGACCCAGTACTTC. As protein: CASSLGTGQETQYF.